The source of this T cell receptor beta chain is a study of vaccination and CD4 T cells after COVID-19. Whole-study context: Nasal swab PCR detected SARS-CoV-2 in convalescent patients; eight to ten had mild disease, one severe. Overlapping SARS-CoV-2, HCoV-NL63, HCoV-OC43 and HCoV-229E spike peptides were used to stimulate cells. Findings of the study overall: The study found that a median about 88% of reactive clones in convalescent patients appeared only post-vaccination.

Treatment indicated: approximately 9-day PBMC culture with coronavirus spike peptide pools or control peptides (ViraFEST assay). With 8 bases removed from V and 13 bases from J, the gap between germline ends came to 11 bases. Germline V lookup: CDR1 SNHLY, CDR2 FYNNEI. The CDR3 sequence is 10 residues long. At the Johns Hopkins FTIC core, DNA taken from cultured CD4+ T cells was sequenced by way of the Oncomine TCR Beta short-read assay. TCRdb ran MiXCR on the PCR reads and lists one entry per CDR3 protein. Of fewer than 15,000 distinct CDR3 sequences listed, 50% to 65% are singletons. Comments on this clonotype: Its antigen is unidentified.

The sequencing input was CD4+ T cells from blood, cultured in vitro. V usage is TRBV2 and J usage is TRBJ1-4; perhaps TRBD1 as D (5 bases). This TCR came from a human donor who had recovered from COVID-19. CDR3 DNA sequence: TGTGCCAGCGGGGGGAATATACTGTTTTTT. It specifies CASGGNILFF.